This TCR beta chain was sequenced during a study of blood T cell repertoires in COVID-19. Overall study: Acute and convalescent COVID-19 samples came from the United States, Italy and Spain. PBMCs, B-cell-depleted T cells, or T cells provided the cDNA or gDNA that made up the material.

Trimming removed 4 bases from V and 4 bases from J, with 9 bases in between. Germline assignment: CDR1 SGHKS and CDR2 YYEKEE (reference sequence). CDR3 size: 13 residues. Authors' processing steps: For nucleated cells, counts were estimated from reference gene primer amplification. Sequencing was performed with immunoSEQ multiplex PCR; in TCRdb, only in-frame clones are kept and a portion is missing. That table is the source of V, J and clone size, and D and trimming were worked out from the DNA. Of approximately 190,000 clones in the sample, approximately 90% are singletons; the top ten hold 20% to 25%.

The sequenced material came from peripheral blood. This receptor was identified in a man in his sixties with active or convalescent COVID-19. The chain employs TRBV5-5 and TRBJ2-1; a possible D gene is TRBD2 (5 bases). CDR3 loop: CASSPGFYNEQFF. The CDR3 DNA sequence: TGTGCCAGCAGCCCGGGATTTTACAATGAGCAGTTCTTC. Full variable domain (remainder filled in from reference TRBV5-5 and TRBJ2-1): DAGVTQSPTHLIKTRGQQVTLRCSPISGHKSVSWYQQVLGQGPQFIFQYYEKEERGRGNFPDRFSARQFPNYSSELNVNALLLGDSALYLCASSPGFYNEQFFGPGTRLTVL.